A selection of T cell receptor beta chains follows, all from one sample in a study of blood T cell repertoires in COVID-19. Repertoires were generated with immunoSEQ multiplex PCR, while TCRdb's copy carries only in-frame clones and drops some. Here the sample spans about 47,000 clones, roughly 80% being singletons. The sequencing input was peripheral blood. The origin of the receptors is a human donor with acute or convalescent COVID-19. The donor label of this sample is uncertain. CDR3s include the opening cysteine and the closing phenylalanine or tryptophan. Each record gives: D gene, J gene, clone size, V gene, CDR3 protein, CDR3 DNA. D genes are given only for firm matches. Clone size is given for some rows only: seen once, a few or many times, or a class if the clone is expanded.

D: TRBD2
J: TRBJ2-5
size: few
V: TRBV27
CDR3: CASSLKFGGGRDGKTQYF
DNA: TGTGCCAGCAGTTTAAAGTTCGGCGGGGGGCGAGACGGGAAGACCCAGTACTTC

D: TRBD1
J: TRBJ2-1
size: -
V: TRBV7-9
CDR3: CASSLLLGQGFNEQFF
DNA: TGTGCCAGCAGCTTACTCCTGGGACAGGGGTTCAATGAGCAGTTCTTC

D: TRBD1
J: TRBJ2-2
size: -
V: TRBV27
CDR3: CASSLVRGRVGGELFF
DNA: TGTGCCAGCAGTTTGGTCAGGGGGCGCGTTGGCGGGGAGCTGTTTTTT

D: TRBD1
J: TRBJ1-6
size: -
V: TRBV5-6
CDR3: CASTLTGALSPLHF
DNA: TGTGCCAGCACACTAACAGGGGCTCTTTCACCCCTCCACTTT

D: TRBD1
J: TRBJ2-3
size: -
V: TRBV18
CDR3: CASSPFFLDRSVYF
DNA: TGTGCCAGCTCACCATTTTTTCTGGACAGGTCCGTGTATTTT

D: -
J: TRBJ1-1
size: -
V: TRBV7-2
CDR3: CASSSDGNWGRNTEAFF
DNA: TGTGCCAGCAGCTCCGATGGGAATTGGGGCAGAAACACTGAAGCTTTCTTT

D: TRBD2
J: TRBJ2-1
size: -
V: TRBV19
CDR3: CASSQAGNYNEQFF
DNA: TGTGCCAGTAGCCAAGCGGGGAACTACAATGAGCAGTTCTTC

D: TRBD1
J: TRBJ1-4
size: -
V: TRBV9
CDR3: CASSVGGTANNEKLFF
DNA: TGTGCCAGCAGCGTAGGGGGGACAGCGAATAATGAAAAACTGTTTTTT

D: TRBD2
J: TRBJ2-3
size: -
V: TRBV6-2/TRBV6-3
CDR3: CASSYAGLAGTDTQYF
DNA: TGTGCCAGCAGTTACGCTGGACTAGCGGGCACAGATACGCAGTATTTT

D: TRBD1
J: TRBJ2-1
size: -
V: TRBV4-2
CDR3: CASSQVPAGQGYEQFF
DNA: TGTGCCAGCAGCCAAGTTCCCGCAGGACAGGGCTACGAGCAGTTCTTC

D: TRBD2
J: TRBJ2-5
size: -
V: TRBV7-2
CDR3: CASSLDAAGRQETQYF
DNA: TGTGCCAGCAGCTTAGATGCAGCGGGGCGTCAAGAGACCCAGTACTTC

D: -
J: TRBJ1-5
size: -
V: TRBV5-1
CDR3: CASSLDDMNQPQHF
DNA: TGCGCCAGCAGCTTGGACGACATGAATCAGCCCCAGCATTTT

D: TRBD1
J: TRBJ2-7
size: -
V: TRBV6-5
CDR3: CASSQDRALTYEQYF
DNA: TGTGCCAGCAGTCAGGACAGGGCCCTAACCTACGAGCAGTACTTC

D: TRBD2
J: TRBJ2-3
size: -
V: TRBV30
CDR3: CAWSRLAGVTDTQYF
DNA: TGTGCCTGGAGTCGGCTAGCGGGAGTCACAGATACGCAGTATTTT

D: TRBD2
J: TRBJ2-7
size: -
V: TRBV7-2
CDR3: CASSRTRGVSSYEQYF
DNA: TGTGCCAGCAGCAGGACGCGGGGGGTAAGCTCCTACGAGCAGTACTTC

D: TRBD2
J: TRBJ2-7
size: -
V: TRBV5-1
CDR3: CASSSLGLAGVGEQYF
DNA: TGCGCCAGCAGCTCTCTGGGACTAGCGGGAGTGGGTGAGCAGTACTTC

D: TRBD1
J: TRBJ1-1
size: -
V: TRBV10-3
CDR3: CAISVSDRENTEAFF
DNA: TGTGCCATCAGTGTGTCGGACAGGGAAAACACTGAAGCTTTCTTT

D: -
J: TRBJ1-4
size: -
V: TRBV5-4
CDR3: CASSRTGATNEKLFF
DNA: TGTGCCAGCAGCAGAACAGGCGCAACTAATGAAAAACTGTTTTTT

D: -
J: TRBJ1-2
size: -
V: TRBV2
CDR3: CASTWDNGYTF
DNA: TGTGCCAGCACTTGGGACAATGGCTACACCTTC

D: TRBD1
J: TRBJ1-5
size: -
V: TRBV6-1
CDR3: CASSDGGQGNNQPQHF
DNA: TGTGCCAGCAGTGATGGGGGACAGGGGAACAATCAGCCCCAGCATTTT

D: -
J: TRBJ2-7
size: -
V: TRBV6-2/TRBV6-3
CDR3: CASSYVSSYEQYF
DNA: TGTGCCAGCAGTTACGTGAGCTCCTACGAGCAGTACTTC

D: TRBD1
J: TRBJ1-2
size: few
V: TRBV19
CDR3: CASSIDLGQGISYGYTF
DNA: TGTGCCAGTAGTATAGATCTCGGACAGGGAATAAGCTATGGCTACACCTTC

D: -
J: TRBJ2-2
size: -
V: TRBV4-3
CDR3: CASSQDPSGRNTGELFF
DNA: TGCGCCAGCAGCCAAGATCCCTCAGGCCGGAACACCGGGGAGCTGTTTTTT

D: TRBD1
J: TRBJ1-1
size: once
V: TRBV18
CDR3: CASSQGQGARGEAFF
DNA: TGTGCCAGCTCACAGGGACAGGGGGCGAGGGGTGAAGCTTTCTTT

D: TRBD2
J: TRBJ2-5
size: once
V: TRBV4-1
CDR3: CASSHTTSSWETQYF
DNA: TGCGCCAGCAGCCATACGACTAGCTCCTGGGAGACCCAGTACTTC

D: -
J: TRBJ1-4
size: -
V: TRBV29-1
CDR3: CSVAGQRGNEKLFF
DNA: TGCAGCGTTGCCGGACAGAGGGGTAATGAAAAACTGTTTTTT

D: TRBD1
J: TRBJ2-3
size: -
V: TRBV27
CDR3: CASSLSGPDRDWPDTQYF
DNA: TGTGCCAGCAGTTTATCGGGACCGGACAGGGATTGGCCAGATACGCAGTATTTT

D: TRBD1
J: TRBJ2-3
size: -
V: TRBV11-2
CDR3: CASSFGQESGTQYF
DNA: TGTGCCAGCAGCTTTGGACAGGAGAGTGGAACGCAGTATTTT

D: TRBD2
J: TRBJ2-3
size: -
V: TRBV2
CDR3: CASRVAGEITDTQYF
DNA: TGTGCCAGCAGGGTAGCGGGAGAGATTACAGATACGCAGTATTTT

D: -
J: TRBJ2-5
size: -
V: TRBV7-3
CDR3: CASSRDIQETQYF
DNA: TGTGCCAGCAGCCGGGACATCCAAGAGACCCAGTACTTC

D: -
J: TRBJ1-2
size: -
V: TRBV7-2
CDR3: CASSPQFRQVYTF
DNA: TGTGCCAGCAGTCCACAGTTTCGACAGGTCTACACCTTC

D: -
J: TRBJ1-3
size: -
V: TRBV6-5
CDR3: CASSTEGYGNTIYF
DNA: TGTGCCAGCAGCACTGAGGGTTATGGAAACACCATATATTTT

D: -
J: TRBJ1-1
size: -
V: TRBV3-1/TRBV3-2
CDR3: CASRWQGETEAFF
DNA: TGTGCCAGCAGGTGGCAGGGTGAAACTGAAGCTTTCTTT

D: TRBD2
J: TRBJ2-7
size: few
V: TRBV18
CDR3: CASSPSGTSGGRPSEQYF
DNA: TGTGCCAGCTCGCCATCCGGGACTAGCGGGGGGCGTCCGTCCGAGCAGTACTTC

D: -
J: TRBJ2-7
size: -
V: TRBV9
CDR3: CASSPGLVSYEQYF
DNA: TGTGCCAGCAGCCCCGGACTCGTCTCCTACGAGCAGTACTTC

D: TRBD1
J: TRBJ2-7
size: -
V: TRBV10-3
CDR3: CAISESGTEYEQYF
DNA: TGTGCCATCAGTGAGTCGGGGACAGAGTACGAGCAGTACTTC

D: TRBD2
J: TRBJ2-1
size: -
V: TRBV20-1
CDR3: CGAGGYNEQFF
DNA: TGTGGGGCGGGGGGCTACAATGAGCAGTTCTTC

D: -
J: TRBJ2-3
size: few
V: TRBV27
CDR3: CASSLSRASGTDTQYF
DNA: TGTGCCAGCAGTTTATCCCGGGCTAGCGGCACAGATACGCAGTATTTT

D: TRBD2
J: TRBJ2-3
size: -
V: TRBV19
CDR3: CASSSGGGYTDTQYF
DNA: TGTGCCAGTAGTAGTGGCGGGGGTTACACAGATACGCAGTATTTT

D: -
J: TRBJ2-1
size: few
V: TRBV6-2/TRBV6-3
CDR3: CASSYIGGPYNEQFF
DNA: TGTGCCAGCAGTTACATCGGGGGGCCCTACAATGAGCAGTTCTTC

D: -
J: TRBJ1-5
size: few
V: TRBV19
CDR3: CASSIGGSGGNQPQHF
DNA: TGTGCCAGTAGTATAGGAGGATCGGGAGGCAATCAGCCCCAGCATTTT

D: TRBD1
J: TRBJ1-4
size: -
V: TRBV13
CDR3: CASSTRQGAGEKLFF
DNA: TGTGCCAGCAGCACAAGACAGGGGGCGGGTGAAAAACTGTTTTTT

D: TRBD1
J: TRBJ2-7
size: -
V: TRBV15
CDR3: CATSSPGQGTYEQYF
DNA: TGTGCCACCAGCTCTCCGGGACAGGGCACCTACGAGCAGTACTTC

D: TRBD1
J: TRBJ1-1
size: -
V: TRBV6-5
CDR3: CAAGTAAMNTEAFF
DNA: TGTGCCGCCGGGACAGCGGCGATGAACACTGAAGCTTTCTTT

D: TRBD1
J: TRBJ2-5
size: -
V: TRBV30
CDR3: CAWSAGSTSGGSGTQYF
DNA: TGTGCCTGGAGTGCAGGGTCAACCTCAGGGGGTTCGGGGACCCAGTACTTC

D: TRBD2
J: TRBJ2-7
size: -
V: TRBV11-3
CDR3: CAGGGPGLGNEQYF
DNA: TGTGCCGGGGGAGGGCCAGGGTTGGGAAACGAGCAGTACTTC

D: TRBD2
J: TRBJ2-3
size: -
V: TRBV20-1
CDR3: CSARPLAGMDF
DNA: TGCAGTGCTAGACCACTAGCGGGGATGGATTTT

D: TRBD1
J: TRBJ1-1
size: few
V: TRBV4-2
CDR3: CASSRVQGDKGTEAFF
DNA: TGTGCCAGCAGCCGAGTACAGGGGGATAAGGGCACTGAAGCTTTCTTT

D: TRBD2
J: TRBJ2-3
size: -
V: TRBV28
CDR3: CASRAGGAALGATDTQYF
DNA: TGTGCCAGCCGTGCGGGGGGGGCCGCGCTCGGGGCGACAGATACGCAGTATTTT

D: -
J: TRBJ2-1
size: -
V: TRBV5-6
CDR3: CASSAQGGLLGEQFF
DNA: TGTGCCAGCAGCGCCCAGGGGGGCCTCCTCGGTGAGCAGTTCTTC

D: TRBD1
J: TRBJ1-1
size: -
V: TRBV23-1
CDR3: CASSQYNRGTEAFF
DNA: TGCGCCAGCAGTCAATACAACAGGGGCACTGAAGCTTTCTTT

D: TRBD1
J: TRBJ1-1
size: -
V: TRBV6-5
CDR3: CASSYTGGAEAFF
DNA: TGTGCCAGCAGCTATACAGGGGGCGCTGAAGCTTTCTTT

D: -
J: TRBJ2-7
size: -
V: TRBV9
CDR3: CASSVATNYEQYF
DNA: TGTGCCAGCAGCGTAGCGACTAACTACGAGCAGTACTTC

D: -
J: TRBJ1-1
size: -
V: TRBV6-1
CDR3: CASSDWAQPTKAFF
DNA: TGTGCCAGCAGTGATTGGGCCCAACCGACGAAAGCTTTCTTT